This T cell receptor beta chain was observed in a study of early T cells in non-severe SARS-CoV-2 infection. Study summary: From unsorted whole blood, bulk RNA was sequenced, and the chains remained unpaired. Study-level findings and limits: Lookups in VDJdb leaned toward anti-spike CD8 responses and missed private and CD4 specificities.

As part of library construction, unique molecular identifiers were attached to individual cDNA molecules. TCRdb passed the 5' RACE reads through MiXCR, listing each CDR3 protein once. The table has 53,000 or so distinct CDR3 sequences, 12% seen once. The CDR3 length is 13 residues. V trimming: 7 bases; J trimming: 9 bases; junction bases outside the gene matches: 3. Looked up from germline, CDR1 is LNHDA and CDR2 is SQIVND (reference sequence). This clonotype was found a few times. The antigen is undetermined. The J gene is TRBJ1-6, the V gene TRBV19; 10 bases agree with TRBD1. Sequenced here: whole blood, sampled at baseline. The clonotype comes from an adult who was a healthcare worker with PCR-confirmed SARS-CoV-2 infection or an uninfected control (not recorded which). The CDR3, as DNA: TGTGCCAGTACCCGGGACAGGGGTTCACCCCTCCACTTT. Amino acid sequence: CASTRDRGSPLHF.